This T cell receptor beta chain was retrieved from a study of blood T cell repertoires in COVID-19. Across the study: The study drew acute and convalescent COVID-19 samples from the United States, Italy and Spain. T cells, B-cell-depleted T cells, or PBMCs supplied cDNA or gDNA.

The junction had 11 bases not matched to a gene; V was cut back by 2 bases and J by 2 bases. Germline assignment: CDR1 MNHEY and CDR2 SVGEGT. CDR3 length equals 17 residues. Original analysis: Reference gene primers were amplified, and this amplification served to estimate nucleated cell counts. Clones were read by immunoSEQ multiplex PCR, and TCRdb kept only the in-frame ones, dropping some. From that table come the V and J calls and clone size; the DNA was used to work out D and trimming. The data show 650,000 to 800,000 clones, just under 90% seen once. This clone has more than one count but fewer than ten.

The chain uses TRBV6-2 or TRBV6-3 and TRBJ1-1; 7 bases match TRBD1. Sequencing was carried out using peripheral blood. This sequence was found in a woman in her late teens or twenties with acute or convalescent COVID-19. CDR3 nucleotide sequence: TGTGCCAGCAGTTACCGACAGGGACCGAGCCGAAACACTGAAGCTTTCTTT. Amino acids: CASSYRQGPSRNTEAFF.